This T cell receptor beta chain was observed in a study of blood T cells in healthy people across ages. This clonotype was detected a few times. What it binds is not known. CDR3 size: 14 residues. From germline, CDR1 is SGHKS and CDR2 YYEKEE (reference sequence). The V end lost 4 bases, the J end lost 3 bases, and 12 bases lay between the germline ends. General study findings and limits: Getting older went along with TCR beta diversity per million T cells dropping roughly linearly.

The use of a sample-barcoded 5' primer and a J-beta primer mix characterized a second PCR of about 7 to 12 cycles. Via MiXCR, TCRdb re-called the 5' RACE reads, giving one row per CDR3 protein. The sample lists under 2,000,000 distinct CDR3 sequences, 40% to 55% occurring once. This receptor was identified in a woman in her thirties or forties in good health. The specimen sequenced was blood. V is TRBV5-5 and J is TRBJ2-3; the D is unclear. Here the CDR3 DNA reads TGTGCCAGCAGCCGTAGCTGGGTAACAGATACGCAGTATTTT. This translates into CASSRSWVTDTQYF. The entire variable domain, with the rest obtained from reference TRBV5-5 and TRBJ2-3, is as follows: DAGVTQSPTHLIKTRGQQVTLRCSPISGHKSVSWYQQVLGQGPQFIFQYYEKEERGRGNFPDRFSARQFPNYSSELNVNALLLGDSALYLCASSRSWVTDTQYFGPGTRLTVL.